These 5 T cell receptor beta chains came from one sample sequenced in a study of OX40 agonist ivuxolimab in advanced cancers. Sequencing used immunoSEQ multiplex PCR; TCRdb keeps in-frame clones, though not all of them. Seen here are 15,000 or so clones, less than 90% observed once, and the top ten hold 25%. Sequencing used CD4+ or CD8+ T cells sorted from blood, obtained in a trial of the OX40 agonist ivuxolimab. The receptors were gathered from an adult with an advanced solid tumor such as melanoma, head and neck, liver or kidney cancer.

The chain uses TRBV13 and TRBJ1-1, with D uncertain. The V gene's germline CDR1 is PRHDT and CDR2 FYEKMQ (reference sequence). The CDR3 has 14 residues. Trimming left V 5 bases short and J 2 bases short, with 12 bases between. The CDR3 region has the DNA TGTGCCAGCAGCCTTCCGAGTGCTAACACTGAAGCTTTCTTT. It encodes CASSLPSANTEAFF.

The gene calls are TRBV7-2 and TRBJ2-5, with TRBD2 identical over 12 bases. V trimming: 1 base; J trimming: 5 bases; junction bases outside the gene matches: 8. Germline CDR1 SGHTA, CDR2 FQGNSA. The CDR3 has 17 residues. The CDR3: CASSLGLGLAGWETQYF. Written as DNA, the CDR3 is TGTGCCAGCAGCTTAGGACTAGGACTAGCGGGGTGGGAGACCCAGTACTTC. Full variable domain (missing parts from reference TRBV7-2 and TRBJ2-5): GAGVSQSPSNKVTEKGKDVELRCDPISGHTALYWYRQSLGQGLEFLIYFQGNSAPDKSGLPSDRFSAERTGGSVSTLTIQRTQQEDSAVYLCASSLGLGLAGWETQYFGPGTRLLVL.

The genes are TRBV21-1 and TRBJ1-2; TRBD1 is taken as the D call from the table, unchecked against the DNA. TRBV21-1 is tagged as a pseudogene. CDR3 length equals 15 residues. CDR3 residues: CASSKADRVCYGYTF. DNA of the CDR3: TGTGCCAGCAGCAAAGCCGACAGGGTATGCTATGGCTACACCTTC.

V and J are TRBV10-2 and TRBJ1-1; unclear D gene. The CDR3 has 14 residues. V was cut by 0 bases and J by 5 bases, with 10 bases left in between. Germline lookup yields CDR1 WSHSY and CDR2 SAAADI. Written as DNA, the CDR3 is TGCGCCAGCAGTGAGTCGGCTTCTTCGACTGAAGCTTTCTTT. Its translation: CASSESASSTEAFF.

J is TRBJ2-7 and V is TRBV10-1, with a possible D match to TRBD1 (5 bases). Germline CDR1 reads WNHNN; CDR2 reads SYGVQD (reference sequence). The CDR3 runs 15 residues. Trimming cost V 0 bases and J 2 bases, with 11 bases left between them. This CDR3 is CASSESRTPPYEQYF. The DNA for the CDR3 is TGCGCCAGCAGTGAGTCGAGGACACCACCCTACGAGCAGTACTTC.